The present entry profiles one TCR beta chain with its context. The antigen remains unidentified. Then a second PCR, running roughly 7 to 11 cycles, was carried out with a sample-barcoded 5' primer and a J-beta primer mix. TCRdb reprocessed the 5' RACE reads via MiXCR and lists one record per CDR3 protein. The profile shows about 1,400,000 distinct CDR3 sequences, roughly 60% of them singletons. The CDR3 totals 14 residues. Trimming cost V 6 bases and J 8 bases; bases outside gene matches: 6. The data belong to a study of blood T cells in healthy people across ages. Points from the study as a whole: Naive and antigen-experienced cells were not separated, limiting conclusive comparison. In long-lived donors, naive CD4+ cell counts and diversity exceeded those of aged donors.

This sequence originates from a man younger than 35 in good health. What was sequenced was blood. The V gene is TRBV12-3 or TRBV12-4, the J gene TRBJ1-6; 8 bases are a match to TRBD1. The CDR3 DNA reads as TGTGCCAGCAGCACGACAGGGGTCCATTCACCCCTCCACTTT. Encoded protein: CASSTTGVHSPLHF.